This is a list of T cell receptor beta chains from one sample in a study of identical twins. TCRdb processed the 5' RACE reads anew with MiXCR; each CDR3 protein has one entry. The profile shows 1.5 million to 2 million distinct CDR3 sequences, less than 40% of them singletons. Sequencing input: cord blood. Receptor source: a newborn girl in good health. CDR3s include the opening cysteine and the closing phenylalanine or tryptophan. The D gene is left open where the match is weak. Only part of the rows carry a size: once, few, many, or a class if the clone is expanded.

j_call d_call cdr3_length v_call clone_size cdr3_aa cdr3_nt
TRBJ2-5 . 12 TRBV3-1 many CASSQNKETQYF TGTGCCAGCAGCCAGAATAAAGAGACCCAGTACTTC
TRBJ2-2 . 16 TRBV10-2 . CASSEGRGLLYGELFF TGCGCCAGCAGTGAGGGGCGGGGACTCCTCTACGGGGAGCTGTTTTTT
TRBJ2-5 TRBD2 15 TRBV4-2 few CASSVSGRSKETQYF TGTGCCAGCAGCGTAAGCGGGAGGTCAAAAGAGACCCAGTACTTC
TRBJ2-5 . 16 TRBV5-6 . CASSLRLRLVEETQYF TGTGCCAGCAGCCTACGACTTAGACTAGTTGAAGAGACCCAGTACTTC
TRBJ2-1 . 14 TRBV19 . CASSISPAGNEQFF TGTGCCAGTAGTATTTCCCCGGCGGGGAATGAGCAGTTCTTC
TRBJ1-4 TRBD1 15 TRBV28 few CASRTGGATNEKLFF TGTGCCAGCAGAACAGGGGGGGCAACTAATGAAAAACTGTTTTTT
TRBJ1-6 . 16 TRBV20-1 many CSARDSGSSYNSPLHF TGCAGTGCTCGAGACTCAGGGAGCTCCTATAATTCACCCCTCCACTTT
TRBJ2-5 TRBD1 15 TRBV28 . CASSPQGARNNEQYF TGTGCCAGCAGTCCCCAGGGGGCTCGTAATAATGAGCAGTACTTC
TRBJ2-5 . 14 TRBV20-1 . CSAREFEVGETQYF TGCAGTGCTAGAGAGTTCGAGGTGGGAGAGACCCAGTACTTC
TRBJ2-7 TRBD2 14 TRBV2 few CASSETSVSYEQYF TGTGCCAGCAGTGAAACTAGCGTTTCCTACGAGCAGTACTTC
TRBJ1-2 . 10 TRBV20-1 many CSASNYGYTF TGCAGTGCTAGTAACTATGGCTACACCTTC
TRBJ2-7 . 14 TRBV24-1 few CATSDRRAAYEQYF TGTGCCACCAGTGACCGACGGGCCGCCTACGAGCAGTACTTC
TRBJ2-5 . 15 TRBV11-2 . CASSLVGSRQETQYF TGTGCCAGCAGCTTAGTCGGTAGTCGCCAAGAGACCCAGTACTTC
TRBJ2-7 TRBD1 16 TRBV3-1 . CASSQGYRDRDHEQYF TGTGCCAGCAGCCAAGGATACCGGGACAGGGACCACGAGCAGTACTTC
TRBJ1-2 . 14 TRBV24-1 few CATSDLTDNYGYTF TGTGCCACCAGTGATTTGACGGATAACTATGGCTACACCTTC
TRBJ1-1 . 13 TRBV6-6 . CASKVQENTEAFF TGTGCCAGCAAGGTACAGGAGAACACTGAAGCTTTCTTT
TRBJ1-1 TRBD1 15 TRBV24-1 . CATSDGGTGDTEAFF TGTGCCACCAGTGATGGGGGGACAGGGGACACTGAAGCTTTCTTT
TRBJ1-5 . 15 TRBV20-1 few CSARDLGERNQPQHF TGCAGTGCTAGAGATCTGGGGGAACGCAATCAGCCCCAGCATTTT
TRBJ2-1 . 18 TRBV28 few CASSLAQTQGSILNEQFF TGTGCCAGCAGTTTAGCACAAACCCAGGGGAGTATTTTGAATGAGCAGTTCTTC
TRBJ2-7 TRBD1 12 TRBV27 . CASIGQAYEQYF TGTGCCAGCATCGGACAGGCCTACGAGCAGTACTTC
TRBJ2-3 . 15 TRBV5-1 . CASSLTSLGTDTQYF TGCGCCAGCAGCTTGACCTCCTTGGGGACAGATACGCAGTATTTT
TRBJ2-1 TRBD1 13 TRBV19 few CASSQTTGIGQFF TGTGCCAGTAGTCAGACGACAGGGATCGGGCAGTTCTTC
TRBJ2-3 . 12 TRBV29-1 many CSVEGGGDTQYF TGCAGCGTTGAAGGAGGGGGAGATACGCAGTATTTT
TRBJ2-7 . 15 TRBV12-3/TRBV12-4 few CASSPQRRGGYEQYF TGTGCCAGCAGTCCCCAAAGACGGGGCGGCTACGAGCAGTACTTC
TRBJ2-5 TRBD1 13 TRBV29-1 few CSGGQAYQETQYF TGCAGCGGGGGACAGGCGTACCAAGAGACCCAGTACTTC
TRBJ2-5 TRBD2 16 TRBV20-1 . CSARRLAGGIYNEQYF TGCAGTGCTAGAAGACTAGCGGGAGGTATTTACAATGAGCAGTACTTC
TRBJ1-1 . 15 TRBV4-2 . CASSQTQGQNTEAFF TGTGCCAGCAGCCAGACTCAGGGACAGAACACTGAAGCTTTCTTT